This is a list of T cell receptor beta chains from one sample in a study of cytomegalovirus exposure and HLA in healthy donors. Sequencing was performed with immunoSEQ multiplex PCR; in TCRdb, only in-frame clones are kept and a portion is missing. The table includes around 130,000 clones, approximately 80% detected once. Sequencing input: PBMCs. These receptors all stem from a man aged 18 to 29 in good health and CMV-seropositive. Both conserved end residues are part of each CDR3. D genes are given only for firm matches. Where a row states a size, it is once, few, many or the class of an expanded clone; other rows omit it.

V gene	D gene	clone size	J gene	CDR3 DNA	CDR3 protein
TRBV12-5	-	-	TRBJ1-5	TGTGCTAGTGGTTTGGTCCGTGGGGGGGAGAACAATCAGCCCCAGCATTTT	CASGLVRGGENNQPQHF
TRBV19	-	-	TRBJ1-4	TGTGCCAGTAGTATAGAGGGTAACAGCTATGAAAAACTGTTTTTT	CASSIEGNSYEKLFF
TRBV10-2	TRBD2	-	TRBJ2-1	TGCGCCAGCAGCCTACTAGCGGGGAGCGATTCCTACAATGAGCAGTTCTTC	CASSLLAGSDSYNEQFF
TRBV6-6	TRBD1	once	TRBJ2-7	TGTGCCAGCAGTTACGGGACAGGACATTACGAGCAGTACTTC	CASSYGTGHYEQYF
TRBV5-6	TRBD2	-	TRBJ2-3	TGTGCCAGCAGCTTGTTCGGACTAGCGGGGACAGATACGCAGTATTTT	CASSLFGLAGTDTQYF
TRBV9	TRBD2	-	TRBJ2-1	TGTGCCAGCAGCGTAGCCCTAGCGGGGGGGGCCTACAATGAGCAGTTCTTC	CASSVALAGGAYNEQFF
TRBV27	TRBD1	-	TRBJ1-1	TGTGCCAGCAGTCCCGGGACAGCCCACACTGAAGCTTTCTTT	CASSPGTAHTEAFF
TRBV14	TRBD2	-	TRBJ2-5	TGTGCCAGCAGCCAACTCTCCAATCTCCAAGCCCGACTAGCGGGATTAGAGACCCAGTACTTC	CASSQLSNLQARLAGLETQYF
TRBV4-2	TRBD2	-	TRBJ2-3	TGTGCCAGCAGCCTTTTAGCGACTAGCGGAGATACGCAGTATTTT	CASSLLATSGDTQYF
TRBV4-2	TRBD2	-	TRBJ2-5	TGTGCCAGCAGCCAAGGTAGCGGGGGGCGGGAGACCCAGTACTTC	CASSQGSGGRETQYF
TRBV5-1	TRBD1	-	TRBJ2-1	TGCGCCAGCAGGAGAAGATTGACAGGGGCACTAGGCGGGCAGTTCTTC	CASRRRLTGALGGQFF
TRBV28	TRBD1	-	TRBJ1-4	TGTGCCAGCAGTTTTGACAGGGGGGAGGAAAAACTGTTTTTT	CASSFDRGEEKLFF
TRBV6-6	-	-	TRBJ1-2	TGTGCCAGCAGTCCAGGGGCTAACTATGGCTACACCTTC	CASSPGANYGYTF
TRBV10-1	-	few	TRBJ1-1	TGCGCCAGCAGTGATGAGGATTCCGAAGCTTTCTTT	CASSDEDSEAFF